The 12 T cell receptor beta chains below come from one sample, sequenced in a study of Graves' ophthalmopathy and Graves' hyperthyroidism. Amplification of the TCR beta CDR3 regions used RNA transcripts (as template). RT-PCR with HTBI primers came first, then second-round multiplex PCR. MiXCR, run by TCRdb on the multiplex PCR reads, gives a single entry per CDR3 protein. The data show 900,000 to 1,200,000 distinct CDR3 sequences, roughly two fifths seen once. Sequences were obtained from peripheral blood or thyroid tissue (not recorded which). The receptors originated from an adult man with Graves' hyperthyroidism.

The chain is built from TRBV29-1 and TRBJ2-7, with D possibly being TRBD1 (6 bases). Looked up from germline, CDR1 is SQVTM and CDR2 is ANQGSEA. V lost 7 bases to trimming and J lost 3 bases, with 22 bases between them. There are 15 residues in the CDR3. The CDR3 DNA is TGCAGCGCAACGGGCCTGAGAACGGACAGCTACGAGCAGTACTTC. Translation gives CSATGLRTDSYEQYF.

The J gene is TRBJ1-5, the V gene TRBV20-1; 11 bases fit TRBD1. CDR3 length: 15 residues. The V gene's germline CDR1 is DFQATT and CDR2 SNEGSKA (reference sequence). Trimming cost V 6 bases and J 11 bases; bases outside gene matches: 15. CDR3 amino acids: CSAGRRTGGVQSQHF. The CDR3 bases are TGCAGTGCCGGAAGACGGACAGGGGGCGTCCAGTCCCAGCATTTT.

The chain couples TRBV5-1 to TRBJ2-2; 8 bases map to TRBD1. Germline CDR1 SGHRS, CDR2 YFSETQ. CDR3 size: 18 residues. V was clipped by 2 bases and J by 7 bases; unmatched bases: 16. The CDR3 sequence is CASSFMPPGQETGGELFF. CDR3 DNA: TGCGCCAGCAGCTTCATGCCTCCGGGACAGGAAACGGGCGGGGAGCTGTTTTTT.

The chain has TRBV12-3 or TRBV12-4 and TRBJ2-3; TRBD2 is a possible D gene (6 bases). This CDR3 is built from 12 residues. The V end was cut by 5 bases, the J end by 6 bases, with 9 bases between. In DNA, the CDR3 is TGTGCCAGCAGTGGGGAGGTCGATACGCAGTATTTT. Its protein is CASSGEVDTQYF.

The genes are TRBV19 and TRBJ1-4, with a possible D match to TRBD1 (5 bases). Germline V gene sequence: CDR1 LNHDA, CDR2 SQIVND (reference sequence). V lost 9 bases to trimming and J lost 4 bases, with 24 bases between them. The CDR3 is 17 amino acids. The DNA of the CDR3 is TGTGCCAGCAGCCCGGAACCCGGGACGGCCGGTAATGAAAAACTGTTTTTT. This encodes CASSPEPGTAGNEKLFF.

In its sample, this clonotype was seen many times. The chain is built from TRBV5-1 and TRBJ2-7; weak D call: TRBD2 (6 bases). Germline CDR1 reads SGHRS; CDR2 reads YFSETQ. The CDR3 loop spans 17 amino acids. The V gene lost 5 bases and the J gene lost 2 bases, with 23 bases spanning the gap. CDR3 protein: CASSRGGAPTVTYEQYF. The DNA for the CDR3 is TGCGCCAGCAGTCGCGGAGGGGCCCCAACCGTGACCTACGAGCAGTACTTC.

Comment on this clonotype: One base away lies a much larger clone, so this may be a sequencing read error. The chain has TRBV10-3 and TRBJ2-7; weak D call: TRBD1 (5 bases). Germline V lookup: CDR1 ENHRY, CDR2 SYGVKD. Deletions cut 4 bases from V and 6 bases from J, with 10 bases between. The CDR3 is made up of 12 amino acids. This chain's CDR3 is CAISGQSGEQYF. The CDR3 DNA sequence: TGTGCCATCAGTGGACAGTCAGGCGAGCAGTACTTC.

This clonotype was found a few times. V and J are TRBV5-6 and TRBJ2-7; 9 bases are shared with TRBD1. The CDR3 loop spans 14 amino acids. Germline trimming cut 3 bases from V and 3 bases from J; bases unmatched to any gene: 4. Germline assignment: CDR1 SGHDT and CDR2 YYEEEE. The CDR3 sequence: CASSSDRGVYEQYF. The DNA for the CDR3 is TGTGCCAGCAGCTCAGACAGGGGGGTCTACGAGCAGTACTTC.

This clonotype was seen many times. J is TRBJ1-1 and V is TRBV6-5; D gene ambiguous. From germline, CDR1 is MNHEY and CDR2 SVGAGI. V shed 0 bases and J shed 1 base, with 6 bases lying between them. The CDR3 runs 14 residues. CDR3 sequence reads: CASSYSSWNTEAFF. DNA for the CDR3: TGTGCCAGCAGTTACTCGAGCTGGAACACTGAAGCTTTCTTT.

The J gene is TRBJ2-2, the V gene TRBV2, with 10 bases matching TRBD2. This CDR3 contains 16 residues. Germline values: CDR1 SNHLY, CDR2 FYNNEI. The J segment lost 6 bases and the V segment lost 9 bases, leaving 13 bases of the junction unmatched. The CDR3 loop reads CARAASGSSVPGELFF. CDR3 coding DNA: TGTGCCAGAGCGGCTAGCGGGAGTTCGGTGCCCGGGGAGCTGTTTTTT.

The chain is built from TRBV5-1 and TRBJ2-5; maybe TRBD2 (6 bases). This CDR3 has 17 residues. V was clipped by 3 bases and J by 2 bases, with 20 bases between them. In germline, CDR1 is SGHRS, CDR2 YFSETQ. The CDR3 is CASSSQPSSAQQETQYF. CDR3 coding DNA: TGCGCCAGCAGCTCACAACCATCTAGCGCGCAACAAGAGACCCAGTACTTC.

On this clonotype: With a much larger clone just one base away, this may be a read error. CDR3 nucleotides: TGTGCCGGCAGCATAGGAGACAGCGTTTCGAACTACGAGCAGTACTTC. It encodes CAGSIGDSVSNYEQYF. This chain links TRBV7-4 with TRBJ2-7; the D gene is possibly TRBD1 (5 bases). The CDR3 is 16 residues long. Per germline, CDR1 SGHVT and CDR2 SQSDAQ.